This T cell receptor beta chain was captured by sequencing in a study of T cell responses to AZD1222 COVID-19 vaccine. Overall study results and limits: Among those given AZD1222, only five or six were seropositive at baseline. White British donors predominated, females outnumbered males, and clonal diversity was possibly underestimated. Reportedly, nearly half the spike-specific TCRs target unmutated variant regions. The repertoires were collected only after the peak T cell response.

Remarks on this clone: Antigen unknown.

This CDR3 is built from 13 residues. V was shortened by 3 bases and J by 4 bases, with 7 bases between the two germline ends. Germline V gene data show CDR1 as LGHNT and CDR2 as FRNRAP. Profiled with immunoSEQ multiplex PCR; TCRdb holds only in-frame clones, not every one. The sample includes around 87,000 clones, 85% to 90% of them seen just once. The V gene is TRBV12-5, the J gene TRBJ1-5, with D unclear. Sequences were derived from peripheral blood, sampled 28 days after the second AZD1222 dose. This TCR was sampled from an adult who received the AZD1222 COVID-19 vaccine. The CDR3 nucleotides read TGTGCTAGTGGTTTTATAGAGAATCAGCCCCAGCATTTT. Protein product: CASGFIENQPQHF.